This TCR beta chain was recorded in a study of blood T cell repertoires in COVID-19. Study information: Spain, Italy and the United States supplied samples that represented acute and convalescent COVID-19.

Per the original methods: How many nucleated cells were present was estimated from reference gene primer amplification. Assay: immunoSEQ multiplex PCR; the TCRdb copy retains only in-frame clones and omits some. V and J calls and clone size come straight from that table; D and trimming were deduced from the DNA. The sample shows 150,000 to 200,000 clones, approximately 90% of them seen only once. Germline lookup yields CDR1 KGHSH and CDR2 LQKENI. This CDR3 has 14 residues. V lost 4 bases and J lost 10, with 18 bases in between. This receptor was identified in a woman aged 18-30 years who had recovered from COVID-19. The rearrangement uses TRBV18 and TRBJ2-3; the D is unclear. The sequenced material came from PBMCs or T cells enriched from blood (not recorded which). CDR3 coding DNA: TGTGCCAGCTCACACGACAAGCCCCCTATCGCGCAGTATTTT. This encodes CASSHDKPPIAQYF.